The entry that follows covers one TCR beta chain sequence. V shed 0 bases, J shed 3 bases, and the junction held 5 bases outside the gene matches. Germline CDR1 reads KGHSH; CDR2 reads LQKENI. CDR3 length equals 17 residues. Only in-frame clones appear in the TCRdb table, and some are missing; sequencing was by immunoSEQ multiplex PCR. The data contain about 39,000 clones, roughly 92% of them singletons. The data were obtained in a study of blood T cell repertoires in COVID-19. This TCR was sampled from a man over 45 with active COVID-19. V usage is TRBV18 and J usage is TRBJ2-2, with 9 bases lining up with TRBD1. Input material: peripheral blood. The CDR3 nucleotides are TGTGCCAGCTCACCACCCACAGGGGGCAGTTACACCGGGGAGCTGTTTTTT. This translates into CASSPPTGGSYTGELFF.